Presented here are 27 T cell receptor beta chains from one specimen sequenced in a study of OX40 agonist ivuxolimab in advanced cancers. The data were produced by immunoSEQ multiplex PCR, yet TCRdb's version contains in-frame clones alone and is incomplete. In the table there are more than 40,000 clones, 80% to 90% of which are singletons. The starting material was CD4+ or CD8+ T cells sorted from blood, obtained in a trial of the OX40 agonist ivuxolimab. The receptor set was obtained from an adult with an advanced solid tumor such as melanoma, head and neck, liver or kidney cancer.

The chain recombines TRBV15 with TRBJ2-1; no definite D call. The CDR3 is 11 amino acids. The germline V gene encodes CDR1 LNHNV and CDR2 YYDKDF (reference sequence). V was cut by 6 bases and J by 8 bases, with 8 bases left in between. For the CDR3, the DNA is TGTGCCACCAGAGCTTCATATGAGCAGTTCTTC. Amino acid sequence: CATRASYEQFF.

The chain recombines TRBV27 with TRBJ2-7, with 7 bases lining up with TRBD2. V dropped 4 bases and J dropped 2; count of bases not matched to a gene: 5. CDR1 MNHEY and CDR2 SMNVEV come from the germline V gene (reference sequence). This CDR3 has 14 amino acids. In DNA, the CDR3 is TGTGCCAGCAGTTCCCTAGCGGAACCCTACGAGCAGTACTTC. Residues: CASSSLAEPYEQYF.

The chain couples TRBV5-5 to TRBJ1-1; tentatively, D is TRBD1 (5 bases). Germline V gene data show CDR1 as SGHKS and CDR2 as YYEKEE (reference sequence). V was clipped by 0 bases and J by 0 bases, with 9 bases between them. This CDR3 contains 15 residues. CDR3 loop: CASSLGGGMNTEAFF. Written as DNA, the CDR3 is TGTGCCAGCAGCTTGGGCGGGGGGATGAACACTGAAGCTTTCTTT.

In its sample, this clone was seen once. This chain joins TRBV2 and TRBJ2-7; 9 positions agree with TRBD2. Trimming cost V 5 bases and J 4 bases; bases outside gene matches: 9. Germline V lookup: CDR1 SNHLY, CDR2 FYNNEI. The CDR3 spans 15 residues. In nucleotides, the CDR3 is TGTGCCAGCAGTAGAATAGCGGGAGTTAGGTACGAGCAGTACTTC. The encoded protein is CASSRIAGVRYEQYF.

This CDR3 reads CASSQDSIVSRTDTQYF. CDR3 in DNA: TGTGCCAGCAGCCAAGACAGCATAGTTTCCCGCACAGATACGCAGTATTTT. The genes are TRBV4-2 and TRBJ2-3; D not resolved. Germline V gives CDR1 LGHNA, CDR2 YNFKEQ. The CDR3 length is 17 residues. Trimming removed 0 bases from V and 1 base from J, with 14 bases in between.

The rearrangement joins TRBV18 to TRBJ1-6, with D perhaps matching TRBD1 (6 bases). The germline V gene encodes CDR1 KGHSH and CDR2 LQKENI. V was clipped by 5 bases and J by 5 bases, with 16 bases between them. This CDR3 is 16 amino acids long. CDR3 loop: CASSGNRRGDNSPLHF. The CDR3 nucleotides are TGTGCCAGCTCAGGAAACCGGAGGGGGGATAATTCACCCCTCCACTTT.

The chain links TRBV28 to TRBJ2-5; TRBD2 aligns across 8 bases. The better agreement between TRBJ2-7 and the DNA end casts doubt on the J call. The CDR3 is made up of 15 amino acids. CDR1 and CDR2 from the germline V gene are MDHEN and SYDVKM. CDR3 bases: TGTGCCAGCACCCCCGCCGCGGGGGGCGGGTACGAGCAGTACTTC. Amino acid sequence: CASTPAAGGGYEQYF.

The rearrangement links TRBV4-1 to TRBJ2-2; D may match TRBD1 or TRBD2 (6 bases each). CDR1 is MGHRA, CDR2 YSYEKL, per germline. The CDR3 is made up of 15 amino acids. Trimming took 5 bases from V and 0 from J, leaving 10 bases between them. CDR3 amino acids: CASSGGGTNTGELFF. CDR3 DNA sequence: TGCGCCAGCAGCGGGGGCGGGACGAACACCGGGGAGCTGTTTTTT.

The chain links TRBV13 to TRBJ2-5; the D gene could be TRBD1 or TRBD2 (6 bases each). CDR1 and CDR2 from the germline V gene are PRHDT and FYEKMQ (reference sequence). The germline V and J ends were trimmed by 5 bases and 1 base, with 23 bases remaining between them. The CDR3 spans 18 residues. The CDR3 here is CASSPRGWGASIQETQYF. CDR3 nucleotides: TGTGCCAGCAGCCCCCGTGGGTGGGGGGCAAGTATCCAAGAGACCCAGTACTTC.

J is TRBJ1-4 and V is TRBV5-5, with 10 bases that match TRBD1. CDR3 length equals 15 residues. Losses at the gene ends were 0 bases for V and 8 bases for J; bases not matched to a gene: 4. CDR1 SGHKS and CDR2 YYEKEE come from the germline V gene (reference sequence). CDR3 in amino acids: CASSLGQGAWEKLFF. CDR3 sequence (DNA): TGTGCCAGCAGCTTGGGACAGGGGGCCTGGGAAAAACTGTTTTTT.

The chain recombines TRBV5-6 with TRBJ2-1; D is tentatively TRBD1 or TRBD2 (5 bases each). The CDR3 sequence is 15 residues long. The germline V gene has CDR1 SGHDT and CDR2 YYEEEE. The V and J ends lost 4 bases and 0 bases respectively, with 11 bases between them. CDR3 coding DNA: TGTGCCAGCAGCGGGACCCTGAGCTCCTACAATGAGCAGTTCTTC. Encoded protein: CASSGTLSSYNEQFF. Together with reference TRBV5-6 and TRBJ2-1, the CDR3 gives the full variable domain: DAGVTQSPTHLIKTRGQQVTLRCSPKSGHDTVSWYQQALGQGPQFIFQYYEEEERQRGNFPDRFSGHQFPNYSSELNVNALLLGDSALYLCASSGTLSSYNEQFFGPGTRLTVL.

V usage is TRBV11-3 and J usage is TRBJ2-1; 11 bases map to TRBD2. Germline V CDR1 and CDR2: SGHNT, YENEEA. The V and J ends lost 4 bases and 4 bases, in that order; junction bases with no gene match: 3. The length of the CDR3 is 15 residues. The CDR3 is CASSSTSGTYNEQFF. In DNA, the CDR3 is TGTGCCAGCAGCTCGACTAGCGGGACTTACAATGAGCAGTTCTTC.

This clone was counted only a few times. The V and J genes are TRBV6-5 and TRBJ1-3; D gene uncertain. The length of the CDR3 is 15 residues. CDR1 and CDR2 (germline): MNHEY, SVGAGI. V gave up 1 base and J gave up 0 bases, with 7 bases separating them. The CDR3 nucleotides are TGTGCCAGCAGTTACTTCGGCGGCTCTGGAAACACCATATATTTT. It codes for CASSYFGGSGNTIYF.

The chain recombines TRBV4-2 with TRBJ1-2; D remains unclear. This CDR3 has 15 amino acids. The V end lost 4 bases, the J end lost 0 bases, and 12 bases lay between the germline ends. Germline CDR1 LGHNA, CDR2 YNFKEQ. As DNA, the CDR3 is TGTGCCAGCAGCCTCAGAACGGAAGCTAACTATGGCTACACCTTC. This encodes CASSLRTEANYGYTF.

The chain is built from TRBV6-6 and TRBJ1-6; 9 nucleotides line up with TRBD1. This CDR3 spans 15 amino acids. Germline loops: CDR1 MNHNY, CDR2 SVGAGI (reference sequence). Trimming took 2 bases from V and 7 from J; bases not matched to a gene: 3. The CDR3 nucleotides are TGTGCCAGCAGTTACGAAGGGACAGGGAATTCACCCCTCCACTTT. This gives the protein CASSYEGTGNSPLHF.

This sequence joins TRBV6-1 and TRBJ1-1; TRBD1 agrees at 8 bases. There are 15 residues in the CDR3. The germline V gene encodes CDR1 MNHNS and CDR2 SASEGT. V was clipped by 7 bases and J by 4 bases; unmatched bases: 11. As DNA, the CDR3 is TGTGCCAGCATACCACAGACAGGGGCAGGCACTGAAGCTTTCTTT. The encoded protein is CASIPQTGAGTEAFF.

The V call is TRBV7-2, the J call TRBJ2-1; 10 bases match TRBD2. The V gene's germline CDR1 is SGHTA and CDR2 FQGNSA. V shed 2 bases and J 3 bases; nucleotides not matched to a gene: 4. The CDR3 is 16 residues long. CDR3 bases: TGTGCCAGCAGCTTATCACGGACTAGCGGCTACAATGAGCAGTTCTTC. Translation: CASSLSRTSGYNEQFF.

V and J are TRBV29-1 and TRBJ2-7; 8 nucleotides line up with TRBD1. CDR3 length: 14 amino acids. J lost 3 bases, V lost 6 bases, and 10 bases had no gene match. Per germline, CDR1 SQVTM and CDR2 ANQGSEA. The CDR3 protein is CSVPGQGNLYEQYF. CDR3 bases: TGCAGCGTGCCTGGACAGGGCAACCTCTACGAGCAGTACTTC.

The chain is built from TRBV19 and TRBJ1-2; D is unresolved. With 2 bases removed from V and 6 bases from J, the gap between germline ends came to 13 bases. This CDR3 region has 14 residues. The germline gives CDR1 LNHDA, CDR2 SQIVND (reference sequence). The CDR3 here is CASSIYFGRDGYTF. The CDR3 DNA follows: TGTGCCAGTAGTATATACTTCGGGAGGGATGGCTACACCTTC.

The V gene is TRBV19, the J gene TRBJ1-5; 11 bases agree with TRBD1. This CDR3 is built from 15 residues. Germline V gives CDR1 LNHDA, CDR2 SQIVND (reference sequence). V lost 6 bases, J lost 3 bases, and 4 bases stayed unmatched. The CDR3 loop is CASRDRGHDNQPQHF. In DNA, the CDR3 is TGTGCCAGTAGGGACAGGGGGCATGACAATCAGCCCCAGCATTTT. Looking up the rest from reference TRBV19 and TRBJ1-5 gives the full variable domain: DGGITQSPKYLFRKEGQNVTLSCEQNLNHDAMYWYRQDPGQGLRLIYYSQIVNDFQKGDIAEGYSVSREKKESFPLTVTSAQKNPTAFYLCASRDRGHDNQPQHFGDGTRLSIL.

The genes are TRBV30 and TRBJ1-6, with D unresolved. Germline-derived CDR1 and CDR2 are GTSNPN and SVGIG (reference sequence). The V end was cut by 0 bases, the J end by 7 bases, with 10 bases between. The CDR3 is 14 amino acids. CDR3 in amino acids: CAWSVAVTNSPLHF. The CDR3 coding sequence is TGTGCCTGGAGTGTGGCAGTAACCAATTCACCCCTCCACTTT.

This chain connects TRBV7-2 to TRBJ2-5; D ambiguous. CDR3 length: 15 amino acids. Trimming pared 1 base from V and 4 bases from J, leaving 13 bases between. Germline loops: CDR1 SGHTA, CDR2 FQGNSA. The CDR3 region is CASSLVGLYGETQYF. The CDR3 DNA reads TGTGCCAGCAGCTTAGTCGGCCTCTACGGAGAGACCCAGTACTTC.

This clone was observed a single time. V is TRBV7-9 and J is TRBJ2-1, with 8 nucleotides matching TRBD1. Germline CDR1 reads SEHNR; CDR2 reads FQNEAQ (reference sequence). The CDR3 runs 14 residues. V lost 1 base, J lost 9 bases, and 5 bases stayed unmatched. The CDR3: CASSLVLGTGEQFF. The CDR3 DNA reads as TGTGCCAGCAGCTTAGTACTAGGGACAGGTGAGCAGTTCTTC.

The chain joins TRBV7-6 to TRBJ2-2; possible D gene TRBD1, 5 bases. This CDR3 comprises 16 residues. V lost 1 base to trimming and J lost 0 bases, with 9 bases between them. CDR1 is SGHVS and CDR2 is FNYEAQ in the germline V gene. CDR3 amino acids: CASSLVAGSNTGELFF. The CDR3 nucleotides read TGTGCCAGCAGCTTAGTGGCAGGGTCGAACACCGGGGAGCTGTTTTTT.

The CDR3 protein is CASSQSDRRGGNQPQHF. The CDR3 coding sequence is TGCGCCAGCAGCCAATCGGATCGCAGGGGTGGCAATCAGCCCCAGCATTTT. The chain combines TRBV4-1 with TRBJ1-5; weak D call: TRBD1 (6 bases). This CDR3 is 17 amino acids long. CDR1 MGHRA and CDR2 YSYEKL come from the germline V gene. V lost 2 bases to trimming and J lost 2 bases, with 16 bases between them.

The chain combines TRBV10-2 with TRBJ2-1; 10 nucleotides agree with TRBD2. The CDR3 is 15 amino acids. Trimming took 2 bases from V and 7 from J; bases not matched to a gene: 5. CDR1 is WSHSY and CDR2 is SAAADI in the germline V gene. The CDR3 region has the DNA TGCGCCAGCAGTGAGGGGACTAGCGTCCTAAATGAGCAGTTCTTC. This translates into CASSEGTSVLNEQFF.

This sequence joins TRBV5-1 and TRBJ2-1, with unresolved D. Trimming removed 0 bases at V and 3 bases at J, with 7 bases between. This CDR3 is built from 14 residues. Germline CDR1 is SGHRS and CDR2 is YFSETQ. The CDR3 coding sequence is TGCGCCAGCAGCTTGGAACAGCTCTACAATGAGCAGTTCTTC. Its translation is CASSLEQLYNEQFF.